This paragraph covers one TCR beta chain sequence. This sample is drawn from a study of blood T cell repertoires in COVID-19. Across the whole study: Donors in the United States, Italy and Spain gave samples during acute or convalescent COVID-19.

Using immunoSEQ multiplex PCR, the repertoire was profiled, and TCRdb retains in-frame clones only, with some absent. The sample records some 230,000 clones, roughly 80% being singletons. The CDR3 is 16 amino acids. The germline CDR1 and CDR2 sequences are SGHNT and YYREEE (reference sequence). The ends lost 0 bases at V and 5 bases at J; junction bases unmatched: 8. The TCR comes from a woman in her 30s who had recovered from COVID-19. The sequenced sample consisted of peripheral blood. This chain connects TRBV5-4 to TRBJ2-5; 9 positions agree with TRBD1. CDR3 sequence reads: CASSLEGQGGWETQYF. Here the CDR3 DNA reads TGTGCCAGCAGCTTGGAGGGACAGGGAGGTTGGGAGACCCAGTACTTC. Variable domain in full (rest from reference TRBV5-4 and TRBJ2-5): ETGVTQSPTHLIKTRGQQVTLRCSSQSGHNTVSWYQQALGQGPQFIFQYYREEENGRGNFPPRFSGLQFPNYSSELNVNALELDDSALYLCASSLEGQGGWETQYFGPGTRLLVL.